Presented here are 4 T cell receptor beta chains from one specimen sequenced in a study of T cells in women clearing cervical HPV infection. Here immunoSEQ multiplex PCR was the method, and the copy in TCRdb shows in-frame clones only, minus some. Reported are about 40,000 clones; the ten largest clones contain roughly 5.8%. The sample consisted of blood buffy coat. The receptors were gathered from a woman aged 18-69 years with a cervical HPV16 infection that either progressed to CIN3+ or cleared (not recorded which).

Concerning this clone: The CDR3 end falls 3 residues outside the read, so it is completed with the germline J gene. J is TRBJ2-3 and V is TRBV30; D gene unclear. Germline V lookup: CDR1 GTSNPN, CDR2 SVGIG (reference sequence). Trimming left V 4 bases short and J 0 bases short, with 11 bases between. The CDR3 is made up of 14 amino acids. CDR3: CAWTVGGSTDTQYF. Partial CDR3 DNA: TGTGCCTGGACCGTAGGCGGTAGCACAGATACG.

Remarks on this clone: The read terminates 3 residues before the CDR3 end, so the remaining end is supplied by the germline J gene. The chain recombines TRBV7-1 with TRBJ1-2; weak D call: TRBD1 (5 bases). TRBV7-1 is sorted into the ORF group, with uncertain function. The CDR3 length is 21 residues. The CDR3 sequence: CASSSGPGPGLSTSMDNDYTF. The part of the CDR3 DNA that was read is TGTGCCAGCAGCTCAGGACCGGGACCGGGGTTGTCAACTAGCATGGACAATGAC.

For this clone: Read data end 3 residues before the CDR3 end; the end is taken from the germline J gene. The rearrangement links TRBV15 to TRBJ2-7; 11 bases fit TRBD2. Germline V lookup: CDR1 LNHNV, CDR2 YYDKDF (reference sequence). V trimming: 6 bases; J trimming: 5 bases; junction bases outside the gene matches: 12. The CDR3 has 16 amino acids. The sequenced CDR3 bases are TGTGCCACCAGGTACCTACTAGCGGGAGAGAGGAACGAG. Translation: CATRYLLAGERNE. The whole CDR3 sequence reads CATRYLLAGERNEQYF.

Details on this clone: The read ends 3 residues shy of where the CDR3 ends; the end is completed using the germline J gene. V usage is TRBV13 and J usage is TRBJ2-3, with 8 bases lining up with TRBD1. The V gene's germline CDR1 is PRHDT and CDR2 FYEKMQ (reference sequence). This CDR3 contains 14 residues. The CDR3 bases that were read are TGTGCCAGCAGCCCGGGGACAGGCCAAGAGACG. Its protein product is CASSPGTGQET. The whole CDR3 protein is CASSPGTGQETQYF.